This entry is about one T cell receptor (beta chain). The sample holds one count of this clone. What antigen it recognizes has not been identified. No much larger clone is present one base from it, and per-base qualities are unavailable. This entry comes from a study of blood T cell repertoires in COVID-19 (dated by TCRdb to about 2020). Regarding the research as a whole: Samples from collaborators originated in the United States, Italy and Spain and spanned both the acute and convalescent phases of COVID-19. Subjects who had been exposed to COVID-19, were actively infected with it, or had recovered from it provided the deeply sampled blood TCRbeta repertoires that made up the dataset. The sample metadata nearly always contained a de-identified subject ID, COVID-19 status, age in years and sex. Samples came from the ongoing ImmuneRACE study (first 160 participants) plus 1,254 subjects from 6 global collaborators. The prospective study material was composed of cDNA or gDNA derived from T cells, B-cell-depleted T cells, or PBMCs. Where available, HLA class I and class II types were obtained from metadata supplied by the sample provider rather than from assay-based typing. The repertoires were released in a freely available public database meant as a resource for research on the immune response to SARS-CoV-2.

Study-wide conclusions, independent of this receptor: Clinical and demographic metadata were provided uncurated, with the amount varying by source and participant.

V ends up 0 bases short and J 5 bases short, with an unmatched junction base count of 4. The CDR3 starts with the cysteine, ends with the phenylalanine, and has 16 residues. The CDR3 DNA has 48 bases and is translated from base 1. In the germline V gene, CDR1 corresponds to MNHEY and CDR2 to SVGEGT. The immunoSEQ Assay, a bias-controlled multiplex PCR, was used to amplify TCRbeta CDR3 regions from genomic DNA. In the paper's pipeline: Nucleated cell counts per sample were estimated from amplification of reference gene primers within the assay. To quantify the absolute abundance of each unique TCRbeta CDR3 rearrangement, sequence reads were collapsed and filtered. For each sample, productive Simpson clonality was calculated by taking the square root of Simpson's diversity index across productive rearrangements. This is the immuneACCESS table as TCRdb keeps it, with only in-frame sequences that have V and J called. A part of the clones is gone; compared with another copy, unresolved V genes explain less than half, and the rest is unexplained. V and J calls and clone size are those listed in that table; D and trimming were worked out from the DNA. For this sample there are about 100,000 clones; approximately 86% appear just once. Under 15% of the sample goes to the ten largest clones.

The collaborating institutions used their own protocols to collect whole blood in K2EDTA tubes. For TCRbeta analysis, collaborator samples were shipped as frozen whole blood, as isolated PBMCs, or as DNA extracted from either sample type. Rearrangement joined TRBV6-2 or TRBV6-3 to TRBJ2-1; TRBD2 aligns with 10 central bases. The TCR sequence derives from a man aged 50-59 years with active or convalescent COVID-19. Sequenced material: peripheral blood. The CDR3 loop reads CASSYSNLAGDNEQFF. Here is the DNA: TGTGCCAGCAGTTACTCGAACCTAGCGGGAGACAATGAGCAGTTCTTC.